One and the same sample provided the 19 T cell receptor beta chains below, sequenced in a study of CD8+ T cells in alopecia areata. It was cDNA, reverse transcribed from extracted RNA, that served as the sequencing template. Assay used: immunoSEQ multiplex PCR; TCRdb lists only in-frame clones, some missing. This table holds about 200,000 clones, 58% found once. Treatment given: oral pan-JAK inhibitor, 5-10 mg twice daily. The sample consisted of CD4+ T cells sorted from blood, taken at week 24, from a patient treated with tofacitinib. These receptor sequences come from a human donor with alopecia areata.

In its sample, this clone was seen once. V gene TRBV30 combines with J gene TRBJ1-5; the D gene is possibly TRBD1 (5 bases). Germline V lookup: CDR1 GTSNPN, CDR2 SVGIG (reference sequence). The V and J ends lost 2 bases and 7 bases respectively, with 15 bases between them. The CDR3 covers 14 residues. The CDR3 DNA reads TGTGCCTGGAGTTCATCGGGGGGTCGGCAGCCCCAGCATTTT. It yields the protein CAWSSSGGRQPQHF.

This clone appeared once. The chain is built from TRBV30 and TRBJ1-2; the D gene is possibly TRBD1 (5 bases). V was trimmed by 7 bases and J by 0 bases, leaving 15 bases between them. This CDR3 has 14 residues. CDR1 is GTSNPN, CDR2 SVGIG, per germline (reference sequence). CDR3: CAFVRGSANYGYTF. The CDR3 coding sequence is TGTGCCTTCGTAAGGGGATCAGCTAACTATGGCTACACCTTC.

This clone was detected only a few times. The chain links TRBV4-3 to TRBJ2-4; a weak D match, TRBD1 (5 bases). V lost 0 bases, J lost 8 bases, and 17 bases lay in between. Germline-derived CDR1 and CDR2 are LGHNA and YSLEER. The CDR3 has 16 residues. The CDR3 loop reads CASSQELKGAADIQYF. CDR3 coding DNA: TGCGCCAGCAGCCAAGAACTCAAAGGGGCGGCAGACATTCAGTACTTC.

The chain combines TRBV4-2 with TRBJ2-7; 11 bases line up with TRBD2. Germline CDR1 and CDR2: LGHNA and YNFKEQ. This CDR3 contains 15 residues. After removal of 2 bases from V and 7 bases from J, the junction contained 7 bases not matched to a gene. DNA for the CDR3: TGTGCCAGCAGCCAACTGACTAGCGGGGTGAATGAGCAGTACTTC. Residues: CASSQLTSGVNEQYF.

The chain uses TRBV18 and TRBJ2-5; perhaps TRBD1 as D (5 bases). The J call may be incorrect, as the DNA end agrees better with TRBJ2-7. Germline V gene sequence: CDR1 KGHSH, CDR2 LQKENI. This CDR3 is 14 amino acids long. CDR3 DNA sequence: TGTGCCAGCTCCCTCAATTCGACAGCCTACGAGCAGTACTTC. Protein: CASSLNSTAYEQYF.

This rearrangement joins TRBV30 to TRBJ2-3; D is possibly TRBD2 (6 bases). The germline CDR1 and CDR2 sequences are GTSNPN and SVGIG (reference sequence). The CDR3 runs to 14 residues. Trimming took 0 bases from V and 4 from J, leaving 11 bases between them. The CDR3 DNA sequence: TGTGCCTGGAGTGTATGGGGGGAGGCAGATACGCAGTATTTT. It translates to CAWSVWGEADTQYF.

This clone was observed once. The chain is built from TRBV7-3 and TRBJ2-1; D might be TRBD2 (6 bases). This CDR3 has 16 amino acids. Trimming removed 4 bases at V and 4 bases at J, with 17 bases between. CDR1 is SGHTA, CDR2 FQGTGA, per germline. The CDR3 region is CASSSRETNGYNEQFF. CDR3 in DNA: TGTGCCAGCAGCTCACGGGAGACCAACGGGTACAATGAGCAGTTCTTC.

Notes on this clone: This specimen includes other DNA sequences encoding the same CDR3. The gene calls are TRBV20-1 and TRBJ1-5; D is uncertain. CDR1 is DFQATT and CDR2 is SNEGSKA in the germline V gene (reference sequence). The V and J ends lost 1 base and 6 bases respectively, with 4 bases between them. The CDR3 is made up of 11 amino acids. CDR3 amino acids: CSARGSQPQHF. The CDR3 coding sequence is TGCAGTGCTAGAGGCAGTCAGCCCCAGCATTTT.

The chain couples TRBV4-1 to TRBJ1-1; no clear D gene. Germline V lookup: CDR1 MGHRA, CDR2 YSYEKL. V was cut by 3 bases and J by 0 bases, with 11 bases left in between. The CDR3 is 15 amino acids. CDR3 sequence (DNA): TGCGCCAGCAGCCAGGAAGGACGGATGAACACTGAAGCTTTCTTT. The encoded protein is CASSQEGRMNTEAFF.

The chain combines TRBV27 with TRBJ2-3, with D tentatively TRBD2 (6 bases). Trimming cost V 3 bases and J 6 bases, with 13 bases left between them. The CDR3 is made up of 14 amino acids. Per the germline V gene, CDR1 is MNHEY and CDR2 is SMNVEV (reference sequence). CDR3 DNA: TGTGCCAGCAGTTTGTCACTAGCTACTGATACGCAGTATTTT. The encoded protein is CASSLSLATDTQYF.

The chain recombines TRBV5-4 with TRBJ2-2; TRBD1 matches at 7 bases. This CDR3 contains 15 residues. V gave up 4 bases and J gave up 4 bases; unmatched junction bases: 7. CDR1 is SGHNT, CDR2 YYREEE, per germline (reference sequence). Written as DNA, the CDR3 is TGTGCCAGCAGCGGGCGAAACAGGGGCACCGGGGAGCTGTTTTTT. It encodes CASSGRNRGTGELFF.

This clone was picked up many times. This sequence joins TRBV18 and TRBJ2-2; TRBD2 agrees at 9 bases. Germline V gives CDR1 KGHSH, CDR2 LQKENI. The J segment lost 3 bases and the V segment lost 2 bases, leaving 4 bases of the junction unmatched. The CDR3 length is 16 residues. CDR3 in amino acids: CASSPGVAGDTGELFF. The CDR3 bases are TGTGCCAGCTCACCAGGAGTAGCGGGAGACACCGGGGAGCTGTTTTTT. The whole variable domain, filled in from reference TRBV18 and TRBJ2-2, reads NAGVMQNPRHLVRRRGQEARLRCSPMKGHSHVYWYRQLPEEGLKFMVYLQKENIIDESGMPKERFSAEFPKEGPSILRIQQVVRGDSAAYFCASSPGVAGDTGELFFGEGSRLTVL.

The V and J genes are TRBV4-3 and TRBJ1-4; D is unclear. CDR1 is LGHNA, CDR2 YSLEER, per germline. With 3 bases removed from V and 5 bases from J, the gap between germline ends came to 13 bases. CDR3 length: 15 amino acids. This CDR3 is CASSQDDRVNEKLFF. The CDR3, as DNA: TGCGCCAGCAGCCAGGACGACCGGGTCAATGAAAAACTGTTTTTT.

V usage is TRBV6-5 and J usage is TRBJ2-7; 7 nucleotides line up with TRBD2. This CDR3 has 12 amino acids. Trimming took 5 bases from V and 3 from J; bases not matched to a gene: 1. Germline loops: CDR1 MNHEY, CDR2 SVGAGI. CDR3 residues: CASSTSVYEQYF. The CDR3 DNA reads TGTGCCAGCAGTACTAGCGTCTACGAGCAGTACTTC.

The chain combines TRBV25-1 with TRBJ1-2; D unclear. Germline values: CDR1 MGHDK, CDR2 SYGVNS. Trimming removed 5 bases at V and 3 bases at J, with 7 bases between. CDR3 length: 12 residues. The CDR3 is CASSPGDYGYTF. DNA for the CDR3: TGTGCCAGCAGTCCGGGAGACTATGGCTACACCTTC.

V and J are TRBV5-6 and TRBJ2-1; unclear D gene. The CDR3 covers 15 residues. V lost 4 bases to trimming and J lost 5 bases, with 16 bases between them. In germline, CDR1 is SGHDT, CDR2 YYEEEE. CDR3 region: CASSVTINWDNEQFF. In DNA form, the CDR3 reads TGTGCCAGCAGCGTGACAATTAATTGGGACAATGAGCAGTTCTTC. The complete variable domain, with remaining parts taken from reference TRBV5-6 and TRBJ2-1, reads DAGVTQSPTHLIKTRGQQVTLRCSPKSGHDTVSWYQQALGQGPQFIFQYYEEEERQRGNFPDRFSGHQFPNYSSELNVNALLLGDSALYLCASSVTINWDNEQFFGPGTRLTVL.

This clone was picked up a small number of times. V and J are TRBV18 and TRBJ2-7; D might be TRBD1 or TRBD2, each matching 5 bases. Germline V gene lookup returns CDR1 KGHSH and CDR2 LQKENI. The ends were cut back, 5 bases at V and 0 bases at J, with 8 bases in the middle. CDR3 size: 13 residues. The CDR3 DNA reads TGTGCCAGCTCAGGGGACGGCTCCTACGAGCAGTACTTC. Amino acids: CASSGDGSYEQYF.

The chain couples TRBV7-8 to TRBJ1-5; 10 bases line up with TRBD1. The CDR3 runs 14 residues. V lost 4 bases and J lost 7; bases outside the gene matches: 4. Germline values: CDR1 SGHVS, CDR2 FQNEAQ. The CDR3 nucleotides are TGTGCCAGCAGCTCGGGACAGGGGAGACAGCCCCAGCATTTT. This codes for CASSSGQGRQPQHF.

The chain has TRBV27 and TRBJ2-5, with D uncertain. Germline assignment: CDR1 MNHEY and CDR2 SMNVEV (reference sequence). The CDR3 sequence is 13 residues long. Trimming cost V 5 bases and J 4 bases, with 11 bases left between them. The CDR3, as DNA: TGTGCCAGCAGTATAAGGGTAGGAGAGACCCAGTACTTC. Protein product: CASSIRVGETQYF.